This TCR beta chain was captured in a study of spatial heterogeneity in lung cancer. Time point defined: sample taken at primary tumor resection. Tumor, nontumor lung or frozen PBMC supplied whole RNA, sequenced without sorting. The CDR3 loop spans 14 amino acids. With 4 bases removed from V and 4 bases from J, the gap between germline ends came to 12 bases. CDR1 and CDR2 (germline): SGHRS, YFSETQ. Findings and caveats of the study: In blood, ubiquitous expanded tumor TCRs appeared more at resection than follow-up.

A unique molecular identifier was attached to every TCR cDNA molecule. TCRdb used MiXCR to reprocess the 5' RACE reads, holding one entry per CDR3 protein. The sample consists of under 15,000 distinct CDR3 sequences, roughly 15% of them appearing once. The table lists this clonotype with a few counts. Antigen specificity is unknown. The origin of this receptor is a male donor with early-stage non-small cell lung cancer. The chain combines TRBV5-1 with TRBJ1-3; no clear D. The source material was PBMCs, sampled at surgery. The CDR3 loop reads CASSPDPRGNTIYF. Written as DNA, the CDR3 is TGCGCCAGCAGCCCAGACCCAAGGGGAAACACCATATATTTT.